The 14 T cell receptor beta chains below all came from one sample that was sequenced in a study of vaccination effects on CD4 cells after COVID-19. Ahead of sequencing, the ViraFEST assay grew antigen-specific CD4+ T cells using viral peptide pools. The culture ran for nine to eleven days, and then CD4+ T cells were isolated. Participants each got two BNT162b2 or mRNA-1273 vaccine doses. Their antigen targets remain unknown. Clones were sequenced by immunoSEQ multiplex PCR, and TCRdb holds only the in-frame ones, with some missing. The data contain about 66,000 clones, 76% of them seen just once; the ten biggest clones take up around 0.9%. Specimen: CD4+ T cells from PBMCs cultured with HCoV-OC43 spike peptides, collected after COVID-19 vaccination. Subset of the sample: HCoV-OC43 spike overlapping peptide pool stimulation. The receptors were sampled from a human donor who received a COVID-19 vaccine.

This sequence joins TRBV18 and TRBJ1-1; D possibly corresponds to TRBD1 (5 bases). This CDR3 comprises 14 residues. CDR1 is KGHSH, CDR2 LQKENI, per germline. The germline V and J ends were trimmed by 3 bases and 4 bases, with 12 bases remaining between them. The CDR3 nucleotides read TGTGCCAGCTCACCTTCAGGGATCGGCACTGAAGCTTTCTTT. This gives the protein CASSPSGIGTEAFF.

This rearrangement joins TRBV18 to TRBJ2-1, with TRBD2 matching 10 bases. The CDR3 has 20 residues. Germline-derived CDR1 and CDR2 are KGHSH and LQKENI. Germline trimming cut 1 base from V and 0 bases from J; bases unmatched to any gene: 12. DNA for the CDR3: TGTGCCAGCTCACCACTGGCTAGCGGGGGTACATCAAGCTCCTACAATGAGCAGTTCTTC. Amino acid sequence: CASSPLASGGTSSSYNEQFF.

This sequence joins TRBV6-6 and TRBJ2-7; 7 bases map to TRBD1. Germline V gene data show CDR1 as MNHNY and CDR2 as SVGAGI (reference sequence). J gave up 5 bases and V 6 bases, and 7 bases lay outside the gene matches. This CDR3 has 13 amino acids. CDR3 amino acids: CASRDTGEHEQYV. Written as DNA, the CDR3 is TGTGCCAGCAGGGATACAGGGGAGCACGAGCAGTACGTC.

This rearrangement joins TRBV15 to TRBJ1-2; D gene unclear. Trimming removed 0 bases at V and 7 bases at J, with 18 bases between. The CDR3 sequence is 16 residues long. In germline, CDR1 is LNHNV, CDR2 YYDKDF (reference sequence). CDR3 sequence reads: CATSRDFSVSGGGYTF. In DNA, the CDR3 is TGTGCCACCAGCAGAGATTTTAGCGTTTCGGGCGGTGGCTACACCTTC.

J is TRBJ2-2 and V is TRBV7-3; 9 bases map to TRBD2. The CDR3 loop spans 17 amino acids. Germline CDR1 and CDR2: SGHTA and FQGTGA. V was pared by 1 base and J by 4 bases, with 7 bases of the junction left unmatched. The CDR3 sequence: CASSLSGGALVTGELFF. The DNA for the CDR3 is TGTGCCAGCAGCTTAAGCGGGGGGGCCCTCGTCACCGGGGAGCTGTTTTTT.

The gene calls are TRBV7-2 and TRBJ1-2, with a tentative D call TRBD1 (5 bases). The CDR3 extends over 16 amino acids. Germline CDR1 reads SGHTA; CDR2 reads FQGNSA. V was trimmed by 5 bases and J by 8 bases, leaving 24 bases between them. The DNA for the CDR3 is TGTGCCAGCAGCCCTCTCCCCGGGTTTTCATGGGGGGGCTACACCTTC. Protein product: CASSPLPGFSWGGYTF.

The V call is TRBV7-2, the J call TRBJ1-4, with TRBD1 as a possible D gene (5 bases). Germline CDR1 is SGHTA and CDR2 is FQGNSA. The CDR3 consists of 18 residues. The V gene lost 5 bases and the J gene lost 2 bases, with 21 bases spanning the gap. The CDR3: CASSQGRLGGWTNEKLFF. The CDR3 DNA sequence: TGTGCCAGCAGCCAGGGACGGCTCGGCGGGTGGACTAATGAAAAACTGTTTTTT.

This clone showed up just a few times. J is TRBJ1-1 and V is TRBV7-2; tentatively, D is TRBD1 (6 bases). Germline CDR1 SGHTA, CDR2 FQGNSA. The CDR3 loop spans 14 amino acids. V lost 5 bases and J lost 4, with 14 bases in between. DNA of the CDR3: TGTGCCAGCAGCAACAGGGTCTCGGGCACTGAAGCTTTCTTT. Its translation is CASSNRVSGTEAFF.

The J gene is TRBJ1-2, the V gene TRBV6-5; D is unresolved. This CDR3 comprises 12 residues. The V end lost 4 bases, the J end lost 8 bases, and 11 bases lay between the germline ends. Germline V gene lookup returns CDR1 MNHEY and CDR2 SVGAGI. DNA for the CDR3: TGTGCCAGCAGTTCCTTAAGGCGAGGCTACACCTTC. This sequence encodes CASSSLRRGYTF.

This chain joins TRBV30 and TRBJ1-4; perhaps TRBD1 as D (6 bases). Trimming removed 5 bases at V and 10 bases at J, with 14 bases between. Germline loops: CDR1 GTSNPN, CDR2 SVGIG (reference sequence). There are 12 residues in the CDR3. CDR3 nucleotides: TGTGCCTGGGGGGGCGTACTCGGAAAACTGTTTTTT. Translated: CAWGGVLGKLFF.

The V and J genes are TRBV7-6 and TRBJ2-5, with D possibly being TRBD1 or TRBD2 (5 bases each). The CDR3 is 15 residues long. Trimming left V 1 base short and J 4 bases short, with 13 bases between. Germline CDR1 is SGHVS and CDR2 is FNYEAQ. The CDR3 loop is CASSLVPGSRETQYF. For the CDR3, the DNA is TGTGCCAGCAGCTTAGTCCCAGGGAGTAGAGAGACCCAGTACTTC.

The genes are TRBV7-3 and TRBJ2-2; D remains ambiguous. Germline assignment: CDR1 SGHTA and CDR2 FQGTGA. CDR3 length: 14 residues. V shed 3 bases and J shed 0 bases, with 5 bases lying between them. CDR3: CASSLGTNTGELFF. CDR3 in DNA: TGTGCCAGCAGCTTGGGCACGAACACCGGGGAGCTGTTTTTT.

This clone appeared a few times. This sequence joins TRBV19 and TRBJ1-1, with 8 bases identical to TRBD1. V lost 5 bases to trimming and J lost 1 base; unmatched junction nucleotides: 3. Germline V CDR1 and CDR2: LNHDA, SQIVND (reference sequence). CDR3 length equals 14 residues. The CDR3 loop is CASSWDRRNTEAFF. DNA for the CDR3: TGTGCCAGTAGTTGGGACAGGAGGAACACTGAAGCTTTCTTT.

The CDR3 loop reads CASSLRDISKLFF. CDR3 DNA: TGTGCCAGCAGTTTACGCGACATTTCAAAACTGTTTTTT. The V and J genes are TRBV12-3 or TRBV12-4 and TRBJ1-4; D call uncertain. V gave up 2 bases and J gave up 10 bases, with 11 bases separating them. The CDR3 totals 13 residues.